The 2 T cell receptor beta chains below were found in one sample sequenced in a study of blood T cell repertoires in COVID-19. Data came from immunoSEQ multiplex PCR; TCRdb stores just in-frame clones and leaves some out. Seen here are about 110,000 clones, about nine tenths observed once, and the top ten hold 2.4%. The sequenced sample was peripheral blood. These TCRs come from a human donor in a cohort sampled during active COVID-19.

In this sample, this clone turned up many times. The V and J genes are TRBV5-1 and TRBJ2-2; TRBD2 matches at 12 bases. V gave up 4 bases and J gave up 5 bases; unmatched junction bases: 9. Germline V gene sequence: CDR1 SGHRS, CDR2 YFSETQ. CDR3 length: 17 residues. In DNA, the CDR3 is TGCGCCAGCAGCGCCCGCCTAGCGGGGGGGGAGACCGGGGAGCTGTTTTTT. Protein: CASSARLAGGETGELFF.

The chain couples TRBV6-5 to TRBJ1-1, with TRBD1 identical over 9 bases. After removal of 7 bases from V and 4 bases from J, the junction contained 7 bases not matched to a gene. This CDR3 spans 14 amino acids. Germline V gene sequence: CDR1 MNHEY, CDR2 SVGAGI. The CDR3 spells CASTHRDRVTEAFF. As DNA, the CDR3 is TGTGCCAGCACACACCGGGACAGGGTCACTGAAGCTTTCTTT.